One sample yielded the 23 T cell receptor beta chains listed below, sequenced in a study of OX40 agonist ivuxolimab in advanced cancers. Clones were read by immunoSEQ multiplex PCR, and TCRdb kept only the in-frame ones, dropping some. The table lists around 100,000 clones, roughly 89% of them singletons. The sample in question was CD4+ or CD8+ T cells sorted from blood, obtained in a trial of the OX40 agonist ivuxolimab. Receptors originate from an adult with an advanced solid tumor such as melanoma, head and neck, liver or kidney cancer.

CDR3 bases: TGTGCCAGCAGCTTGACCTGGAATGAGCAGTTCTTC. Translating gives CASSLTWNEQFF. The chain recombines TRBV7-9 with TRBJ2-1; D gene uncertain. V was pared by 3 bases and J by 7 bases, with 7 bases between. There are 12 residues in the CDR3. Germline loops: CDR1 SEHNR, CDR2 FQNEAQ (reference sequence).

The V gene is TRBV29-1, the J gene TRBJ2-3; 7 positions match TRBD2. Germline V lookup: CDR1 SQVTM, CDR2 ANQGSEA. CDR3 length: 16 residues. V dropped 3 bases and J dropped 4; count of bases not matched to a gene: 13. The CDR3 region is CSVDDRTGRFPDTQYF. The DNA for the CDR3 is TGCAGCGTTGATGATAGGACCGGGAGGTTCCCAGATACGCAGTATTTT.

This chain joins TRBV7-8 and TRBJ1-2; possibly TRBD1 for D (6 bases). Germline-derived CDR1 and CDR2 are SGHVS and FQNEAQ. This CDR3 is 15 amino acids long. Trimming pared 1 base from V and 0 bases from J, leaving 9 bases between. The CDR3 DNA sequence: TGTGCCAGCAGCTTAGGGACAGCCTCTAACTATGGCTACACCTTC. It encodes CASSLGTASNYGYTF.

The rearrangement links TRBV19 to TRBJ2-7; 9 bases are shared with TRBD1. Germline loops: CDR1 LNHDA, CDR2 SQIVND (reference sequence). Trimming removed 4 bases from V and 9 bases from J; junction bases left unmatched: 10. The CDR3 consists of 14 residues. Here the CDR3 reads CASSTLDRGSRQYF. CDR3 coding DNA: TGTGCCAGTAGTACCCTCGACAGGGGGTCACGGCAGTACTTC.

This clone showed up just once. The V gene is TRBV27, the J gene TRBJ2-5; 8 bases map to TRBD1. V was pared by 4 bases and J by 3 bases, with 19 bases of the junction left unmatched. The CDR3 sequence is 19 residues long. Germline assignment: CDR1 MNHEY and CDR2 SMNVEV (reference sequence). The CDR3 DNA is TGTGCCAGCAGTTCCCACGTCACCGTCCAGACAGGGGCGAAAGAGACCCAGTACTTC. This sequence encodes CASSSHVTVQTGAKETQYF.

This clone was seen once. This chain uses TRBV29-1 with TRBJ2-1; a possible D gene is TRBD1 (6 bases). From germline, CDR1 is SQVTM and CDR2 ANQGSEA. With 8 bases removed from V and 7 bases from J, the gap between germline ends came to 15 bases. This CDR3 is built from 12 residues. CDR3 residues: CSTWGLLNEQFF. CDR3 sequence (DNA): TGCAGCACGTGGGGGCTCTTGAATGAGCAGTTCTTC.

J is TRBJ2-7 and V is TRBV5-6; possibly TRBD1 for D (7 bases). Deletions cut 4 bases from V and 2 bases from J, with 10 bases between. The V gene's germline CDR1 is SGHDT and CDR2 YYEEEE. The CDR3 length is 13 residues. This CDR3 is CASSAGQTYEQYF. The CDR3 DNA follows: TGTGCCAGCAGCGCGGGACAGACCTACGAGCAGTACTTC.

This chain uses TRBV11-3 with TRBJ2-2, with TRBD2 identical over 7 bases. Germline CDR1 and CDR2: SGHNT and YENEEA. This CDR3 region has 14 residues. Trimming cost V 5 bases and J 4 bases; bases outside gene matches: 4. This CDR3 is CASSRGRGTGELFF. CDR3 DNA: TGTGCCAGCAGCCGTGGGAGGGGCACCGGGGAGCTGTTTTTT.

The chain combines TRBV18 with TRBJ2-7, with 8 nucleotides matching TRBD2. This CDR3 region has 16 residues. Per germline, CDR1 KGHSH and CDR2 LQKENI. Trimming took 3 bases from V and 0 from J; bases not matched to a gene: 7. The CDR3 DNA follows: TGTGCCAGCTCACCTACCCCCGGGACTAGCTCCTACGAGCAGTACTTC. Its translation is CASSPTPGTSSYEQYF.

The chain recombines TRBV5-1 with TRBJ2-7; 8 bases align to TRBD1. The CDR3 has 15 residues. V was clipped by 4 bases and J by 2 bases; unmatched bases: 8. CDR1 is SGHRS, CDR2 YFSETQ, per germline. The CDR3 DNA reads as TGCGCCAGCAGCCCCGGTGGGACAGGACCCTACGAGCAGTACTTC. Translated, it gives CASSPGGTGPYEQYF.

V and J are TRBV29-1 and TRBJ2-3; 13 bases align to TRBD2. CDR3 length: 17 amino acids. V was pared by 0 bases and J by 8 bases, with 11 bases of the junction left unmatched. Germline loops: CDR1 SQVTM, CDR2 ANQGSEA. CDR3 protein: CSVEDNLLAGGSGTQYF. The CDR3 DNA follows: TGCAGCGTTGAAGATAATTTACTAGCGGGAGGGTCCGGTACGCAGTATTTT.

The J gene is TRBJ2-2, the V gene TRBV4-3; 8 bases map to TRBD2. The CDR3 sequence is 16 residues long. Germline V gives CDR1 LGHNA, CDR2 YSLEER. V lost 7 bases, J lost 5 bases, and 12 bases stayed unmatched. CDR3 sequence reads: CASKANTGGRTGELFF. The CDR3 bases are TGCGCCAGCAAAGCCAACACGGGCGGGAGGACCGGGGAGCTGTTTTTT.

The gene calls are TRBV7-2 and TRBJ2-7; tentative D call: TRBD1 (6 bases). The germline V gene has CDR1 SGHTA and CDR2 FQGNSA. The CDR3 totals 14 residues. Trimming took off 1 base at V and 4 bases at J, with 11 bases between the two ends. The CDR3 DNA sequence: TGTGCCAGCAGCTTAGGAGGCAGGGGATACGAGCAGTACTTC. It is translated as CASSLGGRGYEQYF.

This clone showed up many times. V gene TRBV18 combines with J gene TRBJ2-5; TRBD1 might be the D (5 bases). Germline CDR1 and CDR2: KGHSH and LQKENI. There are 13 residues in the CDR3. The V end was cut by 5 bases, the J end by 5 bases, with 12 bases between. The chain's CDR3 is CASSAGHLETQYF. The CDR3, as DNA: TGTGCCAGCTCAGCTGGACATTTGGAGACCCAGTACTTC.

The CDR3 DNA follows: TGTGCCAGCAGCTCCTCTGGACAGGGAGGAGAGACCCAGTACTTC. Translating it yields CASSSSGQGGETQYF. The V and J genes are TRBV7-2 and TRBJ2-5; the match to TRBD1 covers 8 bases. Unmatched junction bases numbered 8, after V lost 4 bases and J lost 4 bases. CDR3 length equals 15 residues. CDR1 and CDR2 from the germline V gene are SGHTA and FQGNSA.

This chain connects TRBV5-1 to TRBJ2-5; 8 nucleotides line up with TRBD2. The end of the DNA fits TRBJ2-7 better, so the J call may be wrong. The CDR3 sequence is 12 residues long. Looked up from germline, CDR1 is SGHRS and CDR2 is YFSETQ. CDR3 in amino acids: CASREGGDEQYF. The CDR3 region has the DNA TGCGCCAGCCGGGAGGGTGGGGACGAGCAGTACTTC.

This clone occurred once. The V gene is TRBV7-6, the J gene TRBJ2-7; TRBD2 aligns across 7 bases. The germline gives CDR1 SGHVS, CDR2 FNYEAQ. The CDR3 is 17 amino acids. With V trimmed by 2 bases and J by 4 bases, 14 bases remained unmatched. Here the CDR3 reads CASSLIPPGAGEYEQYF. The CDR3 DNA reads as TGTGCCAGCAGCTTAATTCCCCCCGGTGCGGGGGAGTACGAGCAGTACTTC.

The chain uses TRBV25-1 and TRBJ1-2; 7 bases map to TRBD1. The CDR3 runs to 15 residues. In germline, CDR1 is MGHDK, CDR2 SYGVNS. With V trimmed by 8 bases and J by 4 bases, 13 bases remained unmatched. This chain's CDR3 is CASSEGNRGSYGYTF. Here the CDR3 DNA reads TGTGCCAGCTCCGAAGGAAACAGGGGCTCCTATGGCTACACCTTC.

A note on this clone: Other DNA sequences in this sample translate to the same CDR3. The chain carries TRBV6-1 and TRBJ2-7, with 7 positions matching TRBD2. This CDR3 has 13 amino acids. V gave up 6 bases and J gave up 2 bases; unmatched junction bases: 4. Germline V gene lookup returns CDR1 MNHNS and CDR2 SASEGT. The CDR3 nucleotides read TGTGCCAGCAGGACCGGGGGGACCTACGAGCAGTACTTC. Residues: CASRTGGTYEQYF.

The J gene is TRBJ2-1, the V gene TRBV9; the match to TRBD1 covers 9 bases. The CDR3 consists of 15 residues. Germline V gene lookup returns CDR1 SGDLS and CDR2 YYNGEE. Germline trimming cut 4 bases from V and 7 bases from J; bases unmatched to any gene: 9. The CDR3: CASSSDRGPQNEQFF. CDR3 bases: TGTGCCAGCAGCTCGGACAGGGGTCCCCAAAATGAGCAGTTCTTC.

In this sample, this clone turned up a few times. This chain uses TRBV29-1 with TRBJ1-4; TRBD1 might be the D (5 bases). The CDR3 totals 13 residues. The germline CDR1 and CDR2 sequences are SQVTM and ANQGSEA. V lost 4 bases, J lost 8 bases, and 14 bases lay in between. CDR3 DNA sequence: TGCAGCGTTGGGTCCCCGGGGCAGGAAAAACTGTTTTTT. This codes for CSVGSPGQEKLFF.

CDR3 nucleotide sequence: TGTGCCAGCAGCTTGCAGGGAGGTGAGGGCACTGAAGCTTTCTTT. Protein product: CASSLQGGEGTEAFF. V usage is TRBV7-2 and J usage is TRBJ1-1; the D gene is possibly TRBD1 (5 bases). V was shortened by 3 bases and J by 4 bases, with 15 bases between the two germline ends. The CDR3 extends over 15 amino acids. Germline lookup yields CDR1 SGHTA and CDR2 FQGNSA.

The chain has TRBV11-2 and TRBJ2-7; D is possibly TRBD2 (5 bases). Germline V gives CDR1 SGHAT, CDR2 FQNNGV. V shed 3 bases and J shed 0 bases, with 9 bases lying between them. The CDR3 is 14 residues long. In DNA, the CDR3 is TGTGCCAGCAGCTTCGGGCGGGTCTCCTACGAGCAGTACTTC. It specifies CASSFGRVSYEQYF. The full variable domain, completed using reference TRBV11-2 and TRBJ2-7, is EAGVAQSPRYKIIEKRQSVAFWCNPISGHATLYWYQQILGQGPKLLIQFQNNGVVDDSQLPKDRFSAERLKGVDSTLKIQPAKLEDSAVYLCASSFGRVSYEQYFGPGTRLTVT.